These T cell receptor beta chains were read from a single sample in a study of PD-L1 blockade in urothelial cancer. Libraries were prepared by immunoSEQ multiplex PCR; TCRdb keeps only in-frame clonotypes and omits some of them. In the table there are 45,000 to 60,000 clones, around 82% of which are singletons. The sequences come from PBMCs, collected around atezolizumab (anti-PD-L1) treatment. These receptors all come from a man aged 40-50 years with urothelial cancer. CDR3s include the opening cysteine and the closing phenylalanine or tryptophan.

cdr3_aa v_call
CASRRQGQYSNQPQHF TRBV19
CASRLEASLAGNNEQFF TRBV12-2
CASSPTGGNEQFF TRBV6-5
CASSSKGGTEAFF TRBV7-2
CASSPSPSPNRQPQHF TRBV28
CASGDLLNTEAFF TRBV5-1
CASSLGLGWRGSYNEQFF TRBV5-1
CASSTGPTEAFF TRBV5-4
CSVEGGSGEPAYEQYF TRBV29-1
CASRWAGGKNEKLFF TRBV28
CASSQDSGISTDTQYF TRBV14
CASSQTGTGVYGYTF TRBV2
CASSLGLAGNTYEQYF TRBV7-8
CASSPYLYGYTF TRBV19
CASSGQPNEKLFF TRBV10-1
CASSWVGPSGANVLTF TRBV6-5
CASVLAALSTDTQYF TRBV6-1
CASSTITENGYTF TRBV18
CASSLRDSYGYTF TRBV7-2
CASNAGFQPQHF TRBV19
CASSSPTQGAETQYF TRBV6-5
CASSPTGVNTEAFF TRBV7-9
CASSLDGLRNTEAFF TRBV5-1
CASSQIYRGRLDTQYF TRBV4-3
CASSRYATNEKLFF TRBV6-5
CASSEGQGAVGELFF TRBV7-8
CASSDKVTSNQPQHF TRBV6-1
CASRRGPLNTEAFF TRBV6-1
CAWGKTGWYDEQYF TRBV30
CASSPLTRNNEQFF TRBV18
CASSPAGSYNEQFF TRBV18
CASRITGATEAFF TRBV28
CAWSSSAVGYTF TRBV30
CASSYVGVSNQPQHF TRBV6-6
CASSPWTVSSYEQYF TRBV28
CASSLIPSGSSEQFF TRBV7-9
CASSKVKAVQGRGIFGYTF TRBV21-1
CASSKEGGRTDTQYF TRBV9
CAWSNQGRDGYTF TRBV30
CASSPFTGGYEQFF TRBV19
CASSGRNQPQHF TRBV4-2
CASSFLDSTDTQYF TRBV5-1
CASSDISGTVSLRKLFF TRBV19
CASSFARGVRVGYEQYF TRBV12-1
CASSDYREQFF TRBV27
CASSPGSGELFF TRBV11-3
CSATLGGEQYF TRBV20-1
CASSWRQANEKLFF TRBV11-2
CASSYGTGTDEQFF TRBV7-3
CASSTLDRQYF TRBV7-2
CASSQSFAGQGPYEQYF TRBV4-1
CASSETSGTGFGYTF TRBV19
CASSKVEETQYF TRBV5-4
CASGSGAGAHNEQFF TRBV5-1